In its sample, the clone carrying this T cell receptor (beta chain) was seen a few times. Using its own MiXCR run on the RT-PCR reads, TCRdb lists one record per CDR3 protein. The profile shows about 680,000 distinct CDR3 sequences, approximately 15% of them singletons. Sequencing used memory CD4+ T cells from blood. The receptor was derived from a female donor in good health, serving as a healthy control.

CDR3 protein: CSARLRPEQYF. As DNA, the CDR3 is TGCAGTGCTAGACTGCGGCCCGAGCAGTACTTC. This sequence joins TRBV20-1 and TRBJ2-7; no definite D call. V gave up 2 bases and J gave up 6 bases, with 8 bases separating them. The CDR3 covers 11 residues. Germline CDR1 reads DFQATT; CDR2 reads SNEGSKA (reference sequence).